This TCR beta chain was recorded in a study of T cell changes during pregnancy in multiple sclerosis. The junction had 10 bases not matched to a gene; V was cut back by 8 bases and J by 7 bases. The CDR3 runs to 14 residues. CDR1 ENHRY and CDR2 SYGVKD come from the germline V gene. The method was immunoSEQ multiplex PCR; TCRdb's version includes in-frame clones alone and lacks a portion of them. The repertoire has roughly 100,000 clones, 91% of them found once; the top ten carry 1.5% to 2%. The receptor's source is a female donor with multiple sclerosis, enrolled in a pregnancy study. Sequences were derived from peripheral blood, sampled before pregnancy. The V gene is TRBV10-3, the J gene TRBJ2-1; TRBD2 aligns across 8 bases. The CDR3 DNA reads as TGTGCCATCGGCGCGGGGGGACTATCGAATGAGCAGTTCTTC. It encodes CAIGAGGLSNEQFF.